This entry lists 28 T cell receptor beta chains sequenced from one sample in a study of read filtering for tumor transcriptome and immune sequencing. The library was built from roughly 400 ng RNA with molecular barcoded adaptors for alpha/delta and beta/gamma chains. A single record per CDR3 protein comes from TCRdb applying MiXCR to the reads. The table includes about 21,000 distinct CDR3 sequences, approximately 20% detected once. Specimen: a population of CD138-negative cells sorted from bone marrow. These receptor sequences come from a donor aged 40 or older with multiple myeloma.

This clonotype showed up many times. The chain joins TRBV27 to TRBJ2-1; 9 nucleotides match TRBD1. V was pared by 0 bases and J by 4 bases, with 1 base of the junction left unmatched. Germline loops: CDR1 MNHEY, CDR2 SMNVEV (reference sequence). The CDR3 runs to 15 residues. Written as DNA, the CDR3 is TGTGCCAGCAGTTTATCGGGGACAGGGTACAATGAGCAGTTCTTC. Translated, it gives CASSLSGTGYNEQFF.

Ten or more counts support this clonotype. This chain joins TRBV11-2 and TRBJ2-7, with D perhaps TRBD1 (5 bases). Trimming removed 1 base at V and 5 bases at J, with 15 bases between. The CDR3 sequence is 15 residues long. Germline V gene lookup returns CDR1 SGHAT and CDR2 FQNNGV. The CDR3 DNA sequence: TGTGCCAGCAGCTTAGGACAGTTTCAGCAGCACGAGCAGTACTTC. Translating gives CASSLGQFQQHEQYF.

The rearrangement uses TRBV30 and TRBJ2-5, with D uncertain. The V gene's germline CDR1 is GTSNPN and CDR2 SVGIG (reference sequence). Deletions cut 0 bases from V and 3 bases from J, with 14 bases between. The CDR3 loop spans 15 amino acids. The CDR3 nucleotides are TGTGCCTGGAGTGTTGCGATCCTACAAGAAGAGACCCAGTACTTC. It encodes CAWSVAILQEETQYF.

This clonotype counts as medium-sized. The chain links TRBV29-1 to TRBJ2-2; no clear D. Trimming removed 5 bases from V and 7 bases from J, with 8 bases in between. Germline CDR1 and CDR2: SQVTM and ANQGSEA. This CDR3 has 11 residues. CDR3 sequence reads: CSVNDFGELFF. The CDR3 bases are TGCAGCGTTAACGATTTCGGGGAGCTGTTTTTT.

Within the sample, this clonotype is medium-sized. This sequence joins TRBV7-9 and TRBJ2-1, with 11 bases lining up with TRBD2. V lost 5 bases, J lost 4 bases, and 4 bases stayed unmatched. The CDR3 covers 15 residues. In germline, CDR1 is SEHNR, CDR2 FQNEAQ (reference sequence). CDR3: CASSPTSGTYNEQFF. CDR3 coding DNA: TGTGCCAGCAGCCCGACTAGCGGGACGTACAATGAGCAGTTCTTC.

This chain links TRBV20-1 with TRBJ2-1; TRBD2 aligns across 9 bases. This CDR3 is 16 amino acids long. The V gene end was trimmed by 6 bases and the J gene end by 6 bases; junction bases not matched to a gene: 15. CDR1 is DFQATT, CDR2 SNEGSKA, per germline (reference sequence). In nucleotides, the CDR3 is TGCAGTGCCCCAGGACAGGCTAGCGGGATCCTCAATGAGCAGTTCTTC. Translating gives CSAPGQASGILNEQFF.

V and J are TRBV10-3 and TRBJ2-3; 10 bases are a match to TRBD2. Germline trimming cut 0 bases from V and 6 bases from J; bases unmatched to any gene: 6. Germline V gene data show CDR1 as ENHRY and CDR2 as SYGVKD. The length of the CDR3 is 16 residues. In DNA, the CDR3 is TGTGCCATCAGTGAGTCGCGTAGCGGGAGGCGGGATACGCAGTATTTT. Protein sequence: CAISESRSGRRDTQYF.

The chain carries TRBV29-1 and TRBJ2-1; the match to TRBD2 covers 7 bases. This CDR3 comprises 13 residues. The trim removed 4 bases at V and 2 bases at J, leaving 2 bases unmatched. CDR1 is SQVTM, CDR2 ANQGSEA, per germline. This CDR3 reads CSVGRGTYNEQFF. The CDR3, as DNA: TGCAGCGTTGGGCGGGGGACCTACAATGAGCAGTTCTTC.

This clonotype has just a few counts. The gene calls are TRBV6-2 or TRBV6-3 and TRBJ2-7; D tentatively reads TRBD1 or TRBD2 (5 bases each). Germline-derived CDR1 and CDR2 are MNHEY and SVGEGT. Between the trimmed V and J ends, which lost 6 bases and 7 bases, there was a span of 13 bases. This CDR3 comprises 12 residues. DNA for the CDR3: TGTGCCAGCAGCAGGGACCGGTGGGAGCAGTACTTC. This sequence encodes CASSRDRWEQYF.

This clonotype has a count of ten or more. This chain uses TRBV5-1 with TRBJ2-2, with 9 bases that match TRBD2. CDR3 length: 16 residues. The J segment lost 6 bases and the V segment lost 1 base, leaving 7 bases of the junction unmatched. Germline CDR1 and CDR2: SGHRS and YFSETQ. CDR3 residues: CASSLTPGLASGELFF. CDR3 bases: TGCGCCAGCAGCTTGACCCCGGGACTAGCATCCGGGGAGCTGTTTTTT. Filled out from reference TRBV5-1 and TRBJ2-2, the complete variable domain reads KAGVTQTPRYLIKTRGQQVTLSCSPISGHRSVSWYQQTPGQGLQFLFEYFSETQRNKGNFPGRFSGRQFSNSRSEMNVSTLELGDSALYLCASSLTPGLASGELFFGEGSRLTVL.

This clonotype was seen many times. The CDR3 here is CASSLSGISYNEQFF. In DNA, the CDR3 is TGTGCCAGCAGCTTAAGCGGGATCTCCTACAATGAGCAGTTCTTC. V is TRBV9 and J is TRBJ2-1, with 7 bases lining up with TRBD2. The germline gives CDR1 SGDLS, CDR2 YYNGEE. V lost 4 bases and J lost 0; bases outside the gene matches: 4. This CDR3 has 15 residues. The whole variable domain, filled in from reference TRBV9 and TRBJ2-1, reads DSGVTQTPKHLITATGQRVTLRCSPRSGDLSVYWYQQSLDQGLQFLIQYYNGEERAKGNILERFSAQQFPDLHSELNLSSLELGDSALYFCASSLSGISYNEQFFGPGTRLTVL.

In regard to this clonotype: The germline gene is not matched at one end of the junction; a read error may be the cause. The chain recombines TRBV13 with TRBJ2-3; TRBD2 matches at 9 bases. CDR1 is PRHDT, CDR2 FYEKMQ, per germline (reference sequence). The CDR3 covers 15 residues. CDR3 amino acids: CACSLGTSRTDTQYF. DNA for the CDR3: TGTGCCTGCAGCTTAGGGACTAGCCGCACAGATACGCAGTATTTT. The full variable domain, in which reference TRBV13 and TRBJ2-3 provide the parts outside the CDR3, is AAGVIQSPRHLIKEKRETATLKCYPIPRHDTVYWYQQGPGQDPQFLISFYEKMQSDKGSIPDRFSAQQFSDYHSELNMSSLELGDSALYFCACSLGTSRTDTQYFGPGTRLTVL.

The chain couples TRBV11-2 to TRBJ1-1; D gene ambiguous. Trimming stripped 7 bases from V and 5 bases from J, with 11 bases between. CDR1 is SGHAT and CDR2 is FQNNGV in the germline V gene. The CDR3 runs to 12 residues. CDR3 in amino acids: CASTQGFTEAFF. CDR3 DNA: TGTGCCAGCACCCAAGGTTTTACTGAAGCTTTCTTT.

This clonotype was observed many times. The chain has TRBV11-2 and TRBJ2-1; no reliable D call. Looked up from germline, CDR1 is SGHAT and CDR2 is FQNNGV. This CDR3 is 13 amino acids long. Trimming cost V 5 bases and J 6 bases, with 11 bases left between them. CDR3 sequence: CASSPHVVNEQFF. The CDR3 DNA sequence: TGTGCCAGCAGCCCCCATGTGGTCAATGAGCAGTTCTTC.

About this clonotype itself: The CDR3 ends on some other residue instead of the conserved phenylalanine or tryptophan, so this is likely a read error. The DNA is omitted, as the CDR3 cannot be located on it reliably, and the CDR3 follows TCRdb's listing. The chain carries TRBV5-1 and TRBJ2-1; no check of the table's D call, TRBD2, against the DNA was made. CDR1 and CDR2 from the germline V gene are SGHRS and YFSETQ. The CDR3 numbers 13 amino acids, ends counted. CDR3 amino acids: CASSLSSVNEQCL.

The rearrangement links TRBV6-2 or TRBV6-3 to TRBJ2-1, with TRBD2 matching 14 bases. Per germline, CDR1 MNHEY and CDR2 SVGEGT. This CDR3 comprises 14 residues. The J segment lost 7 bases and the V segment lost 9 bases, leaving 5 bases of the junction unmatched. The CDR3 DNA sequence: TGTGCCAGTGGGACTAGCGGGAGCGTGAATGAGCAGTTCTTC. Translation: CASGTSGSVNEQFF.

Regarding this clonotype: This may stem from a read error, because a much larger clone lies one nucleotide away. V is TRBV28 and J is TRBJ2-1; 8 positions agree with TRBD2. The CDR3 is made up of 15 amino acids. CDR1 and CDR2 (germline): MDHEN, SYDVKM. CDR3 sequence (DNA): TGTGCCAGCAGCCCAAGCGGGAGCTCCTACAATGAGCAGTCCTTC. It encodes CASSPSGSSYNEQSF.

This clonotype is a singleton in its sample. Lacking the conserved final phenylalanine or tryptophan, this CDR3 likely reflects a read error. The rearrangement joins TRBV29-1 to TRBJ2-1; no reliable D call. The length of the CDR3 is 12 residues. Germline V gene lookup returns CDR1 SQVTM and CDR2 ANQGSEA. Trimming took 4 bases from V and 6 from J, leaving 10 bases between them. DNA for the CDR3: TGCAGCGTTGGTTTAGCCATCAATGAGCAGTTCTAC. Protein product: CSVGLAINEQFY.

The CDR3 region is CSARDQVRQGVSGELFF. The CDR3 DNA follows: TGCAGTGCTAGAGATCAGGTTCGGCAGGGGGTTTCCGGGGAGCTGTTTTTT. This chain connects TRBV20-1 to TRBJ2-2; the match to TRBD1 covers 7 bases. Looked up from germline, CDR1 is DFQATT and CDR2 is SNEGSKA (reference sequence). V was pared by 0 bases and J by 6 bases, with 13 bases of the junction left unmatched. CDR3 size: 17 residues.

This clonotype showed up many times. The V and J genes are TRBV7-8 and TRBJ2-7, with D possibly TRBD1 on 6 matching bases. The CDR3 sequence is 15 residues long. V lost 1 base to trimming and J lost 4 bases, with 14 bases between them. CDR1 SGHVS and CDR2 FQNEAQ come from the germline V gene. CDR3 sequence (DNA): TGTGCCAGCAGCTTAGACAGGGCCCCGGGGTACGAGCAGTACTTC. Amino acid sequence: CASSLDRAPGYEQYF.

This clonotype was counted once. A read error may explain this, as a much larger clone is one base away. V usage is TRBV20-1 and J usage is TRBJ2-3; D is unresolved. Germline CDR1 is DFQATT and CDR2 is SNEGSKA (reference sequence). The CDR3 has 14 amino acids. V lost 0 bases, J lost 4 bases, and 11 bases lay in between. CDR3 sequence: CSARDLARADTQYF. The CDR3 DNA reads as TGCAGTGCTAGAGACTTAGCAAGGGCAGATACGCAGTATTTT.

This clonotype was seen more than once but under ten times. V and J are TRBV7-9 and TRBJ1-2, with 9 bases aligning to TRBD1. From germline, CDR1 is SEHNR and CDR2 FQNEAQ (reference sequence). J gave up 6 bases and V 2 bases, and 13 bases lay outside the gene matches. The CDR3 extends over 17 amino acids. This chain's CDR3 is CASSLPFGGQGEDGYTF. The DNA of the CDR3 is TGTGCCAGCAGCTTACCTTTTGGGGGACAGGGCGAGGATGGCTACACCTTC.

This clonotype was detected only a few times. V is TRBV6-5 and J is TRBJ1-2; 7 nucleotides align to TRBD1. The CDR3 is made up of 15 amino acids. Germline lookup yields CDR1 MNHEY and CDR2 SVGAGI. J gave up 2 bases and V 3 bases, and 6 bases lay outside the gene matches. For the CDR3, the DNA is TGTGCCAGCAGTTATCGGACAGGCCCAAACTATGGCTACACCTTC. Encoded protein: CASSYRTGPNYGYTF.

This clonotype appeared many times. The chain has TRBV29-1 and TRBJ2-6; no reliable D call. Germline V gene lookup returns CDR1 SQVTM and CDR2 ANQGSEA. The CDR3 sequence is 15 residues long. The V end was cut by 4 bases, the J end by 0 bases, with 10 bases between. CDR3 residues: CSVVPASSGANVLTF. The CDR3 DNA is TGCAGCGTTGTCCCAGCAAGCTCTGGGGCCAACGTCCTGACTTTC.

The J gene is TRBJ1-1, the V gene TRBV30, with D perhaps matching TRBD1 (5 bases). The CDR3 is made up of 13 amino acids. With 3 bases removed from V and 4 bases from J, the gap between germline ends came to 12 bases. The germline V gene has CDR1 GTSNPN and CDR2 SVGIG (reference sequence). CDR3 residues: CAWRIPGFTEAFF. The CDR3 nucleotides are TGTGCCTGGAGAATTCCAGGGTTCACTGAAGCTTTCTTT.

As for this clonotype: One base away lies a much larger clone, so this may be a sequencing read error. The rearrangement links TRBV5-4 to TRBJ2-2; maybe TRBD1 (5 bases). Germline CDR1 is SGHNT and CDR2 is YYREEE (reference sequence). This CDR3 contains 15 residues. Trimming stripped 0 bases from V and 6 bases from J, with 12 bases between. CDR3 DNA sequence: TGTGCCAGCAGCTTGGGGCAGGGTCCGGCCGGGGAGCTGTTTTTT. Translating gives CASSLGQGPAGELFF.

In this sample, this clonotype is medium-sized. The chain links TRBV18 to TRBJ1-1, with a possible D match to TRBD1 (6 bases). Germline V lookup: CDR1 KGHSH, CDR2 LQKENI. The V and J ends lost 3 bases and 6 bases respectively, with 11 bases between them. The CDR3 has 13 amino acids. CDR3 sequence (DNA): TGTGCCAGCTCACCGTGGGGGCAGGCTGAAGCTTTCTTT. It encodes CASSPWGQAEAFF. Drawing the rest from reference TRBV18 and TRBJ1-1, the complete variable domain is NAGVMQNPRHLVRRRGQEARLRCSPMKGHSHVYWYRQLPEEGLKFMVYLQKENIIDESGMPKERFSAEFPKEGPSILRIQQVVRGDSAAYFCASSPWGQAEAFFGQGTRLTVV.

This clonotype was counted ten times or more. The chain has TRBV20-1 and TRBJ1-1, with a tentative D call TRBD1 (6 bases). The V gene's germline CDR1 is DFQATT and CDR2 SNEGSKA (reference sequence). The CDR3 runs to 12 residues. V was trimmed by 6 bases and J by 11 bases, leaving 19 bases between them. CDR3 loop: CSAPKQGPRAFF. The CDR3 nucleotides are TGCAGTGCCCCCAAACAGGGCCCACGGGCTTTCTTT.